A selection of T cell receptor beta chains follows, all from one sample in a study of blood T cell repertoires in COVID-19. Clones were sequenced by immunoSEQ multiplex PCR, and TCRdb holds only the in-frame ones, with some missing. The sample holds fewer than 300,000 clones, around 89% seen once. Specimen: peripheral blood. These receptors all come from a woman in her forties or fifties with COVID-19, enrolled during active disease. Both conserved end residues are part of each CDR3. The D gene is left open where the match is weak. Size is stated for part of the rows, as once, few or many counts, or as a class when the clone is expanded.

>NA|TRBV29-1|TRBJ2-3|TRBD1|15
TGCAGCGTTGGCCTGACAGGGGGTAGGCCAGATACGCAGTATTTT
CSVGLTGGRPDTQYF
>NA|TRBV11-3|TRBJ2-1|TRBD2|16
TGTGCCAGCAGCAAAAGGGGGACTAGCGGGATAGCGGAGCAGTTCTTC
CASSKRGTSGIAEQFF
>NA|TRBV7-2|TRBJ2-2|NA|15
TGTGCCAGCAGCTTTGAGGGACATCACACCGGGGAGCTGTTTTTT
CASSFEGHHTGELFF
>NA|TRBV19|TRBJ1-5|NA|19
TGTGCCAGTAGTATCCCGGCCGGGGGGCCGGGATATAGCAATCAGCCCCAGCATTTT
CASSIPAGGPGYSNQPQHF
>NA|TRBV7-8|TRBJ2-6|NA|15
TGTGCCAGCAGCTTAGACAGCTCTGGGGCCAACGTCCTGACTTTC
CASSLDSSGANVLTF
>NA|TRBV6-4|TRBJ2-2|NA|14
TGTGCCAGCAGCCGGGGGTCCTTCGCCGGGGAGCTGTTTTTT
CASSRGSFAGELFF
>once|TRBV2|TRBJ2-7|NA|15
TGTGCCAGCAGTGTTGAGGGAAAAAGCTCCTACGAGCAGTACTTC
CASSVEGKSSYEQYF
>NA|TRBV19|TRBJ1-2|NA|13
TGTGCCAGTAGTATCGGAGAGAGAACTGGCTACACCTTC
CASSIGERTGYTF
>NA|TRBV19|TRBJ1-1|NA|16
TGTGCCAGTAGCGATCGGGAAACAGGGACGAACACTGAAGCTTTCTTT
CASSDRETGTNTEAFF
>once|TRBV2|TRBJ2-1|TRBD2|15
TGTGCCAGCAGAGAGGGTAGCGGGTCCTACAATGAGCAGTTCTTC
CASREGSGSYNEQFF
>NA|TRBV10-1|TRBJ1-3|NA|17
TGCGCCAGCATCTCCGGGATCCCCCGATGGGGTGGAAACACCATATATTTT
CASISGIPRWGGNTIYF
>NA|TRBV19|TRBJ1-2|NA|13
TGTGCCAGTAGCCGCGGGCCCCCCTATGGCTACACCTTC
CASSRGPPYGYTF
>NA|TRBV5-1|TRBJ1-1|NA|14
TGCGCCAGCAGCTTGGCGGGAGAAAACACTGAAGCTTTCTTT
CASSLAGENTEAFF
>NA|TRBV29-1|TRBJ1-4|TRBD1|17
TGCAGCGTTTCCGCCCCCGGGACAGGCGCAACTAATGAAAAACTGTTTTTT
CSVSAPGTGATNEKLFF
>NA|TRBV4-3|TRBJ2-7|NA|17
TGCGCCAGCAGCCAAGCCCACATCCCCGAGGGAGCCTACGAGCAGTACTTC
CASSQAHIPEGAYEQYF
>NA|TRBV11-2|TRBJ2-7|NA|13
TGTGCCAGCAGCTCCCAGCGGCAATACGAGCAGTACTTC
CASSSQRQYEQYF
>NA|TRBV12-5|TRBJ2-7|NA|17
TGTGCTAGTGGTTTGCCGCTGGTGGGCTCGATTCCCTACGAGCAGTACTTC
CASGLPLVGSIPYEQYF
>NA|TRBV18|TRBJ2-7|TRBD1|14
TGTGCCAGCTCACGGACAGGGGGCTTTGACGAGCAGTACTTC
CASSRTGGFDEQYF